The entry below gives a single T cell receptor (beta chain) sequence along with its context. This sample is drawn from a study of cytomegalovirus exposure and HLA in healthy donors. A multiplex PCR was run with 60 Vbeta primers and 13 Jbeta primers. The method was immunoSEQ multiplex PCR; TCRdb's version includes in-frame clones alone and lacks a portion of them. The table for this sample gives 120,000 to 150,000 clones. V lost 3 bases and J lost 4; bases outside the gene matches: 4. The germline V gene has CDR1 KGHSH and CDR2 LQKENI. The CDR3 spans 16 residues. This receptor was identified in a woman aged 50 to 65 in good health and CMV-seronegative. Sequencing input: PBMCs. The V gene is TRBV18, the J gene TRBJ1-5, with 12 positions matching TRBD1. In DNA form, the CDR3 reads TGTGCCAGCTCACCGGGACAGGGGGCACCGAATCAGCCCCAGCATTTT. Protein product: CASSPGQGAPNQPQHF.